A selection of T cell receptor beta chains follows, all from one sample in a study of molecular identifiers for immune sequencing clone quantification. MiXCR, applied by TCRdb to the PCR reads, yields one record per CDR3 protein. The sample lists roughly 93,000 distinct CDR3 sequences; around a quarter were seen once. Material for sequencing was naive CD8+ T cells from blood, with Jurkat cell RNA spiked in. The receptors here all came from a human donor in good health. Some libraries in this study had Jurkat cell RNA spiked in. Each CDR3 is given with its conserved first and last residue. The D gene is left open where the match is weak. Some rows mark clone size as missing; the rest say once, few, many or name a class of expanded clone.

v_gene	j_gene	d_gene	abundance	CDR3nt	CDR3aa
TRBV7-8	TRBJ2-2	.	many	TGTGCCAGCAGCCTACGTCTAGGCAGTACGAACACCGGGGAGCTGTTTTTT	CASSLRLGSTNTGELFF
TRBV7-9	TRBJ2-2	.	.	TGTGCCAGCAGCTTAGTCGGTTTAGTGGACCCCTGGGGGCTGTTTTTT	CASSLVGLVDPWGLFF
TRBV29-1	TRBJ2-2	.	many	TGCAGCGTTGAAGAAGGGGTCACCGGGGAGCTGTTTTTT	CSVEEGVTGELFF
TRBV20-1	TRBJ2-7	TRBD1	few	TGCAGTGCTAGAGATAACAGGGGAAATCTTTACGAGCAGTACTTC	CSARDNRGNLYEQYF
TRBV12-3/TRBV12-4	TRBJ2-1	TRBD1	few	TGTGCCAGCAGTTCCCCGGGACAGGGATACAATGAGCAGTTCTTC	CASSSPGQGYNEQFF
TRBV28	TRBJ2-7	.	once	TGTGCCGGCACCATGGACGGAGGACCGGCCGAGCAGTACTTC	CAGTMDGGPAEQYF
TRBV5-1	TRBJ2-3	TRBD2	many	TGCGCCAGCAGCTTTGCGGGAGGGCCAGCAGATACGCAGTATTTT	CASSFAGGPADTQYF
TRBV7-9	TRBJ2-5	.	many	TGTGCCAGCAGCGACATGCGAGAGACCCAGTACTTC	CASSDMRETQYF
TRBV7-3	TRBJ2-6	.	few	TGTGCCAGCAGGACCGGGACTCCCTCCTCTGGGGCCAACGTCCTGACTTTC	CASRTGTPSSGANVLTF
TRBV4-2	TRBJ2-7	TRBD2	many	TGTGCCAGCAGCGTGAGCGGGAGTAACGAGCAGTACTTC	CASSVSGSNEQYF
TRBV24-1	TRBJ2-3	.	many	TGTGCCCCTATTTTGGGACTGCTAAACGGGGACACAGATACGCAGTATTTT	CAPILGLLNGDTDTQYF
TRBV5-6	TRBJ2-7	TRBD1	.	TGTGCCAGCAGCTTGCGGGACAGGGAGCACGAGCAGTACTTC	CASSLRDREHEQYF
TRBV6-5	TRBJ1-1	.	.	TGTGCCAGCAGTTACTCGGGTTACACTGAAGCTTTCTTT	CASSYSGYTEAFF
TRBV7-8	TRBJ1-5	.	.	TGTGCCAGCAGCTTAGGCGCGGGGGGCAATCAGCCCCAGCATTTT	CASSLGAGGNQPQHF
TRBV20-1	TRBJ1-6	TRBD1	few	TGCAGTGCTAGGGCGGACAGGAACCATTCACCCCTCCACTTT	CSARADRNHSPLHF
TRBV5-6	TRBJ2-5	.	.	TGTGCCAGCAGCTTGGGTCTGACAAGGTCGACCCAAGAGACCCAGTACTTC	CASSLGLTRSTQETQYF
TRBV6-2/TRBV6-3	TRBJ2-7	.	many	TGTGCCAGCAGTTTCGGGGACTACGAGCAGTACTTC	CASSFGDYEQYF
TRBV9	TRBJ2-7	.	many	TGTGCCAGCAGCACCGACCCGGCAGGCCCCTACGAGCAGTACTTC	CASSTDPAGPYEQYF
TRBV3-1	TRBJ2-7	TRBD2	many	TGTGCCAGCAGCCCCGGGACTAGCGCCGAGCAGTACTTC	CASSPGTSAEQYF
TRBV2	TRBJ1-1	.	many	TGTGCCAGCAGCTACATCGGACAGACAATTGAAGCTTTCTTT	CASSYIGQTIEAFF
TRBV5-4	TRBJ2-3	.	few	TGTGCCAGCAGCTTGTATTACGGGGGCAGGGGTGCAGATACGCAGTATTTT	CASSLYYGGRGADTQYF
TRBV19	TRBJ2-2	.	few	TGTGCCAGTAGTTTAACGAATTATAGGGCCGGGGAGCTGTTTTTT	CASSLTNYRAGELFF
TRBV7-9	TRBJ2-7	.	many	TGTGCCAGCGTTCCGAAAAGCTCCTACGAGCAGTACTTC	CASVPKSSYEQYF
TRBV6-2/TRBV6-3	TRBJ2-7	TRBD2	many	TGTGCCAGCAGTTACTCGTCACTAGCGGGAGTCGAGCAGTACTTC	CASSYSSLAGVEQYF
TRBV5-6	TRBJ2-3	TRBD2	many	TGTGCCAGCAGCTTGGTTAGCGGGGGTGAGGATACGCAGTATTTT	CASSLVSGGEDTQYF
TRBV7-9	TRBJ2-1	TRBD1	few	TGTGCCAGCAGACTGGGACAGGGTATCGATGAGCAGTTCTTC	CASRLGQGIDEQFF
TRBV27	TRBJ1-1	.	many	TGTGCCAGCAGTTTATCACGACAGGCCTACACTGAAGCTTTCTTT	CASSLSRQAYTEAFF
TRBV4-3	TRBJ2-7	TRBD1	many	TGCGCCAGCAGCCAAGATCAACGGACAGGGGGAGCGGCCGAGCAGTACTTC	CASSQDQRTGGAAEQYF
TRBV7-9	TRBJ2-7	.	.	TGTGCCAGCAGGCCCGCCGGAGGTCAGCTTCCCTCCGCGCAGTACTTC	CASRPAGGQLPSAQYF